The rows below give T cell receptor beta chains drawn from one sample of a study of cytomegalovirus exposure and HLA in healthy donors. Clones were read by immunoSEQ multiplex PCR, and TCRdb kept only the in-frame ones, dropping some. This table has 130,000 or so clones, roughly 9% appearing once. The sequencing sample was made of PBMCs. Source of these receptors: a woman between 40 and 55 years old in good health and CMV-seropositive. Each CDR3 is given with its conserved first and last residue. The D gene is left open where the match is weak.

TRBJ1-2,TRBV9,NA,CASSVGQSYGYTF
TRBJ1-2,TRBV19,TRBD1,CASMGQPFGNYGYTF
TRBJ1-2,TRBV6-5,NA,CASSWRDLGYTF
TRBJ2-5,TRBV7-8,NA,CASSLGGGTQYF
TRBJ1-5,TRBV6-1,TRBD1,CASSEAPRQGYSNQPQHF
TRBJ1-2,TRBV19,TRBD1,CASRWDRSYGYTF
TRBJ2-7,TRBV27,TRBD1,CASTQTGVLHEQYF
TRBJ1-1,TRBV2,NA,CASSEALAGLVTEAFF
TRBJ2-1,TRBV7-9,TRBD2,CASSLVGTSGGAMEQFF
TRBJ2-2,TRBV5-8,NA,CASSFRGTGELFF
TRBJ2-3,TRBV5-1,TRBD2,CASSLRLAGGQTSTDTQYF
TRBJ2-3,TRBV18,TRBD1,CASSTWTGLTDTQYF
TRBJ1-3,TRBV5-1,TRBD1,CASSPGQTFGNTIYF
TRBJ2-3,TRBV25-1,TRBD1,CASSRPRTGSTDTQYF
TRBJ1-2,TRBV6-1,TRBD1,CASSEDRGRNYGYTF
TRBJ1-6,TRBV28,NA,CASKLGGGSSYNSPLHF
TRBJ1-2,TRBV5-4,TRBD1,CASSAPGQPYSGYTF
TRBJ2-7,TRBV10-1,NA,CASSETASPYEQYF
TRBJ2-3,TRBV5-1,NA,CASSPFTDTQYF
TRBJ2-7,TRBV5-1,NA,CASRPVWDISYEQYF
TRBJ2-7,TRBV7-6,NA,CASSPRGAEQYF
TRBJ1-1,TRBV6-1,TRBD1,CASSERQGQNTEAFF
TRBJ1-3,TRBV5-5,TRBD1,CASNRGNSGNTIYF
TRBJ2-7,TRBV6-6,TRBD2,CASSHPSGNTYEQYF
TRBJ1-6,TRBV30,NA,CAWSVQGGVTYNSPLHF
TRBJ2-5,TRBV7-6,NA,CASSLGRQETQYF
TRBJ1-2,TRBV7-9,NA,CASSLAERGLGYTF
TRBJ1-4,TRBV29-1,NA,CSVEGEGYEKLFF
TRBJ1-1,TRBV5-1,NA,CASSETENTEAFF
TRBJ1-5,TRBV4-1,NA,CASSQDSNQPQHF
TRBJ2-2,TRBV10-1,TRBD1,CASSRDRNTGELFF
TRBJ2-7,TRBV18,TRBD1,CASSPQTGEDEQYF
TRBJ1-2,TRBV6-5,NA,CASSYSRRFNYGYTF
TRBJ2-1,TRBV5-4,NA,CASSLTSYNEQFF
TRBJ1-1,TRBV5-1,NA,CASSLARNTEAFF
TRBJ2-1,TRBV2,TRBD1,CASSADRGPLDEQFF
TRBJ2-7,TRBV9,TRBD2,CASSVDLGGRYGQYF
TRBJ2-7,TRBV11-2,TRBD1,CASSTRFRDRGRSEQYF
TRBJ1-5,TRBV27,NA,CASSLSWTDDLYSNQPQHF
TRBJ1-3,TRBV27,NA,CASGMTGHSGNTIYF
TRBJ1-2,TRBV28,NA,CASSLTGFGYTF
NA,TRBV20-1,NA,CSARTAYEQYF
TRBJ2-7,TRBV28,NA,CASTGSSYEQYF
TRBJ1-4,TRBV2,NA,CASSERGSNEKLFF
TRBJ1-2,TRBV27,NA,CASSHGQNYGYSF
TRBJ1-2,TRBV2,TRBD1,CASSLDRVYGYTF
TRBJ2-5,TRBV10-3,NA,CAISEPGGQGFRQETQYF
TRBJ2-1,TRBV27,TRBD1,CASSLLDRNNEQFF